The 8 T cell receptor beta chains below come from one sample, sequenced in a study of blood T cell repertoires in COVID-19. The protocol was immunoSEQ multiplex PCR, while the TCRdb copy is restricted to in-frame clones and leaves out a portion. Counted here are about 320,000 clones, over 90% occurring once; the ten biggest clones make up around 3.9%. The sequenced sample consisted of PBMCs or T cells enriched from blood (not recorded which). Every receptor here comes from a woman younger than 45 who had been exposed to COVID-19.

This clone came up once. This chain uses TRBV7-8 with TRBJ2-7; D is unresolved. Trimming shortened V by 5 bases and J by 2 bases, and 13 bases separated the two germline ends. CDR1 SGHVS and CDR2 FQNEAQ come from the germline V gene. The CDR3 consists of 14 residues. The CDR3 region has the DNA TGTGCCAGCAGCACCCTGACAAGGCCCTACGAGCAGTACTTC. Encoded protein: CASSTLTRPYEQYF.

The chain combines TRBV5-6 with TRBJ1-4, with 8 bases matching TRBD1. Germline values: CDR1 SGHDT, CDR2 YYEEEE. The CDR3 is made up of 16 amino acids. V was pared by 5 bases and J by 8 bases, with 14 bases of the junction left unmatched. The CDR3 region has the DNA TGTGCCAGCAGGAGCGCCCTGGACAGGGTTCAGGAAAAACTGTTTTTT. It is translated as CASRSALDRVQEKLFF. Full variable domain (rest looked up from reference TRBV5-6 and TRBJ1-4): DAGVTQSPTHLIKTRGQQVTLRCSPKSGHDTVSWYQQALGQGPQFIFQYYEEEERQRGNFPDRFSGHQFPNYSSELNVNALLLGDSALYLCASRSALDRVQEKLFFGSGTQLSVL.

The rearrangement joins TRBV29-1 to TRBJ2-2; TRBD1 matches 9 bases. This CDR3 has 14 amino acids. With 7 bases clipped from V and 6 bases from J, the junction kept 9 bases outside the gene matches. Germline lookup yields CDR1 SQVTM and CDR2 ANQGSEA. CDR3 nucleotides: TGCAGCGGAAAGGGACAGGGTATGGCCGGGGAGCTGTTTTTT. It specifies CSGKGQGMAGELFF.

The chain links TRBV10-3 to TRBJ1-1; D possibly corresponds to TRBD1 (5 bases). The CDR3 totals 13 residues. Deletions cut 10 bases from V and 0 bases from J, with 12 bases between. Germline V gene sequence: CDR1 ENHRY, CDR2 SYGVKD. The CDR3 nucleotides read TGTGCCACCCGGCGGGACGTGAACACTGAAGCTTTCTTT. Its protein is CATRRDVNTEAFF.

The chain employs TRBV3-1 (or the pseudogene TRBV3-2) and TRBJ2-5; D is unclear. The CDR3 totals 13 residues. Looked up from germline, CDR1 is LGHDT and CDR2 is YNNKEL (reference sequence). The V end lost 4 bases, the J end lost 4 bases, and 10 bases lay between the germline ends. The CDR3 coding sequence is TGTGCCAGCAGCCGAGACTGGGCAGAGACCCAGTACTTC. This gives the protein CASSRDWAETQYF.

The chain employs TRBV29-1 and TRBJ2-7, with 7 bases that match TRBD1. Germline V gene data show CDR1 as SQVTM and CDR2 as ANQGSEA. This CDR3 has 12 residues. With 6 bases clipped from V and 1 base from J, the junction kept 3 bases outside the gene matches. The CDR3 DNA reads as TGCAGCGTAAGGGACAGTTCCTACGAGCAGTACTTC. Residues: CSVRDSSYEQYF.

V and J are TRBV3-1 (or the pseudogene TRBV3-2) and TRBJ1-1; D is unresolved. Germline loops: CDR1 LGHDT, CDR2 YNNKEL (reference sequence). This CDR3 region has 14 residues. The V and J ends lost 4 bases and 1 base respectively, with 10 bases between them. CDR3 DNA sequence: TGTGCCAGCAGCCGATTAAACAGGAACACTGAAGCTTTCTTT. The encoded protein is CASSRLNRNTEAFF.

This sequence joins TRBV19 and TRBJ2-3, with a tentative D call TRBD2 (5 bases). In germline, CDR1 is LNHDA, CDR2 SQIVND (reference sequence). With 5 bases removed from V and 5 bases from J, the gap between germline ends came to 17 bases. The CDR3 is 15 amino acids. The CDR3 is CASSASGSFEDTQYF. The CDR3 DNA sequence: TGTGCCAGTAGTGCTTCTGGGAGTTTCGAAGATACGCAGTATTTT.